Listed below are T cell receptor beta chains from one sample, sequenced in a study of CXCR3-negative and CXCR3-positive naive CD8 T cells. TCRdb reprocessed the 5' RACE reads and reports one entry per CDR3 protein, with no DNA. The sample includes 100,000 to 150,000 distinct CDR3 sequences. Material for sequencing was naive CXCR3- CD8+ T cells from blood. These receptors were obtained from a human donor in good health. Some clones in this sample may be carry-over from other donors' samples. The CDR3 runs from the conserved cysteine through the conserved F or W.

CASSLGGGESEQYF,TRBJ2-7,TRBV7-9
CASSLTISSGNEQFF,TRBJ2-1,TRBV5-1
CASSMTGGLSYEQYF,TRBJ2-7,TRBV2
CSVEDNSYEQYF,TRBJ2-7,TRBV29-1
CASSREGQGHEQYF,TRBJ2-7,TRBV7-8
CASSFLGSSNEKLFF,TRBJ1-4,TRBV7-6
CASSSSSQPGLAGGTKETQYF,TRBJ2-5,TRBV9
CASSQGGGGNAEAFF,TRBJ1-1,TRBV4-1
CSARGVGTGARWTEAFF,TRBJ1-1,TRBV20-1
CASSQSWILVDYGYTF,TRBJ1-2,TRBV14
CSASMEVQSYEQYF,TRBJ2-7,TRBV20-1
CASSQAGESGSSTDTQYF,TRBJ2-3,TRBV4-2
CATSRDRSGGNEQYF,TRBJ2-7,TRBV15
CASSKQIANTGELFF,TRBJ2-2,TRBV21-1
CASLAETDTQYF,TRBJ2-3,TRBV12-3/TRBV12-4
CSVWGNTGELFF,TRBJ2-2,TRBV29-1
CSVERAGDETGELFF,TRBJ2-2,TRBV29-1
CASSQRGNYNEQFF,TRBJ2-1,TRBV23-1
CASSPRAGVEETQYF,TRBJ2-5,TRBV4-1
CASSLGSNTEAFF,TRBJ1-1,TRBV5-5
CSACLPALPTSGGLVPNTDTQYF,TRBJ2-3,TRBV29-1
CSAVFGGGSTDTQYF,TRBJ2-3,TRBV29-1
CASSFGGSLTDTQYF,TRBJ2-3,TRBV11-2
CASSLAGGQHYEQYF,TRBJ2-7,TRBV12-3/TRBV12-4
CASSLEAGLGETQYF,TRBJ2-5,TRBV5-1
CASSLEAYSNQPQHF,TRBJ1-5,TRBV12-3/TRBV12-4
CASRGKGWAEAFF,TRBJ1-1,TRBV19
CSVEDTGLAGPTDTQYF,TRBJ2-3,TRBV29-1
CASRADREETQYF,TRBJ2-5,TRBV9
CATSRGQDGDYGYTF,TRBJ1-2,TRBV15
CASSSPTSGRHNEQFF,TRBJ2-1,TRBV28
CSVAGAGSFLGEQYF,TRBJ2-7,TRBV29-1
CSVPATGTEAFF,TRBJ1-1,TRBV29-1
CSARNFRATDTQYF,TRBJ2-3,TRBV20-1
CSVVEQDYGYTF,TRBJ1-2,TRBV29-1
CASSYGGGPSWETQYF,TRBJ2-5,TRBV6-5
CSASTSGTSSYDEQFF,TRBJ2-1,TRBV20-1
CASSQEQKQETQYF,TRBJ2-5,TRBV4-3
CASSLAVSNQPQHF,TRBJ1-5,TRBV27
CASSHGQGFDEQFF,TRBJ2-1,TRBV5-1
CASSSGVKARLGEQYF,TRBJ2-7,TRBV7-6
CASSPSRTGSYEQYF,TRBJ2-7,TRBV4-3
CSALSATSSYEQYF,TRBJ2-7,TRBV29-1
CASSLERELVTDTQYF,TRBJ2-3,TRBV7-8
CASSFGEYNEQFF,TRBJ2-1,TRBV7-9
CASSPHRGSYEQYF,TRBJ2-7,TRBV13
CASSEGRVPEQYF,TRBJ2-7,TRBV2
CASSLPSGSKDTQYF,TRBJ2-3,TRBV12-3/TRBV12-4